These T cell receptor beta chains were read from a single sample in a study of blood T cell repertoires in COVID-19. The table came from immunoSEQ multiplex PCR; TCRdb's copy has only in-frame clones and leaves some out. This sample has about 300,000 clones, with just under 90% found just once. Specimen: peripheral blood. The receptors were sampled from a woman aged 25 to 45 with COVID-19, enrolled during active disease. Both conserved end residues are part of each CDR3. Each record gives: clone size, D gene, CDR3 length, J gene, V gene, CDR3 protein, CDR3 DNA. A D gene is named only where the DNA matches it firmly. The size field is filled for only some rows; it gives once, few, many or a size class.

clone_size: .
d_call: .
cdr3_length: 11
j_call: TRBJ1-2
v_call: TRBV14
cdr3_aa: CAIGGKGGYTF
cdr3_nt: TGTGCCATCGGGGGAAAAGGTGGCTACACCTTC

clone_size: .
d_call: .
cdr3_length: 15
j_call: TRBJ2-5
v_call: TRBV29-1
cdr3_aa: CSVEDLAGWQETQYF
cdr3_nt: TGCAGCGTTGAAGATCTCGCCGGGTGGCAAGAGACCCAGTACTTC

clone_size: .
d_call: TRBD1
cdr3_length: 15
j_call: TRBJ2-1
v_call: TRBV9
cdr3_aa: CASSGGQGGYNEQFF
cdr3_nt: TGTGCCAGCAGCGGCGGACAGGGGGGGTACAATGAGCAGTTCTTC

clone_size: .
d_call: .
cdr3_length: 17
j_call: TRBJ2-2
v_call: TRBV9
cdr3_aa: CASSRLTSGYNTGELFF
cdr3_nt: TGTGCCAGCAGCCGCCTCACGAGCGGATACAACACCGGGGAGCTGTTTTTT

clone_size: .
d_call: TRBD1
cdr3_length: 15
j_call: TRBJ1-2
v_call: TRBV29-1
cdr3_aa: CSIRDRGHNMGGYTF
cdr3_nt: TGCAGCATCCGGGACAGGGGGCACAATATGGGTGGCTACACCTTC

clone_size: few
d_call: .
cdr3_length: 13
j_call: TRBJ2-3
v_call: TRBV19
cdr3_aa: CASSRRVTDTQYF
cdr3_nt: TGTGCCAGTAGTCGCAGGGTCACAGATACGCAGTATTTT

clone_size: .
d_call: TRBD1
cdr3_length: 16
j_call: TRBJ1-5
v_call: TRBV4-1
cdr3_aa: CASSQSPGQGGQPQHF
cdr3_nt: TGCGCCAGCAGCCAATCCCCGGGACAGGGCGGTCAGCCCCAGCATTTT

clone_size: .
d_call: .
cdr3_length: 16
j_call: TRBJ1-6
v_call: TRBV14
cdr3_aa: CASSQRPRHAGSPLHF
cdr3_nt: TGTGCCAGCAGCCAACGTCCAAGGCATGCAGGATCACCCCTCCACTTT

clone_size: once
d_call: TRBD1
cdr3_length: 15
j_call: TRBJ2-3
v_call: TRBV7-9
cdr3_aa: CASSLVQGDTDTQYF
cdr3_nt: TGTGCCAGCAGCTTAGTACAGGGGGACACAGATACGCAGTATTTT

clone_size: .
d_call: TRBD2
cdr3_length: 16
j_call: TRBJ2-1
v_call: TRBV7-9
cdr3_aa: CASSGWTSGSYNEQFF
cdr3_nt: TGTGCCAGCAGCGGGTGGACTAGCGGGTCCTACAATGAGCAGTTCTTC

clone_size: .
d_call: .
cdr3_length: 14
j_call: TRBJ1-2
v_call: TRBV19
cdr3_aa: CASSIVGDGWGYTF
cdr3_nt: TGTGCCAGTAGTATAGTAGGGGATGGATGGGGCTACACCTTC

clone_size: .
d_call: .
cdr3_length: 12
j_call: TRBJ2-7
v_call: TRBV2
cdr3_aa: CASSISLHEQYF
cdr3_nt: TGTGCCAGCAGTATCAGTCTCCACGAGCAGTACTTC

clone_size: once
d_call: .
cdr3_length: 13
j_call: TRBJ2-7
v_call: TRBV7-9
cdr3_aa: CASSYLSSYEQYF
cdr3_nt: TGTGCCAGCAGCTATCTGAGCTCCTACGAGCAGTACTTC

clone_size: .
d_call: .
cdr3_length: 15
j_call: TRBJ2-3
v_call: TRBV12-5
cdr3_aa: CASLLGSGSTDTQYF
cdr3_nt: TGTGCTAGCCTGCTGGGAAGCGGGTCCACAGATACGCAGTATTTT

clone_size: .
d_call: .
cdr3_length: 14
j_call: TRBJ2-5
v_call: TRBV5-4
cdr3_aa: CASSLEGRQETQYF
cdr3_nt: TGTGCCAGCAGCTTGGAGGGGCGCCAAGAGACCCAGTACTTC